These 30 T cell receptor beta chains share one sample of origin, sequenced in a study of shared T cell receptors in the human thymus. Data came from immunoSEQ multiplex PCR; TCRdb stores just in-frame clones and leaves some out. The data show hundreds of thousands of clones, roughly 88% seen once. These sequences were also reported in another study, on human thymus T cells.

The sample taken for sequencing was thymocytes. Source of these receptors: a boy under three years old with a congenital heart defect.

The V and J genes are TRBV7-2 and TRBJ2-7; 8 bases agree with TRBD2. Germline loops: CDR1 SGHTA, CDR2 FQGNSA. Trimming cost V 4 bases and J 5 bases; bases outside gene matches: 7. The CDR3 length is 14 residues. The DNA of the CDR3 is TGTGCCAGCAGCTCACGGGGGGGGAACAACGAGCAGTACTTC. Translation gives CASSSRGGNNEQYF. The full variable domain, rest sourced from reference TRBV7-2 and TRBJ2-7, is GAGVSQSPSNKVTEKGKDVELRCDPISGHTALYWYRQSLGQGLEFLIYFQGNSAPDKSGLPSDRFSAERTGGSVSTLTIQRTQQEDSAVYLCASSSRGGNNEQYFGPGTRLTVT.

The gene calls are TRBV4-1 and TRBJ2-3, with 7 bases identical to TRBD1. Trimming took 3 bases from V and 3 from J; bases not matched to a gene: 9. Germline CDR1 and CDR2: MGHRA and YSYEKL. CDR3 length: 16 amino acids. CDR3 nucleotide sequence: TGCGCCAGCAGCCAGGGGGACAGATGGGCAACAGATACGCAGTATTTT. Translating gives CASSQGDRWATDTQYF.

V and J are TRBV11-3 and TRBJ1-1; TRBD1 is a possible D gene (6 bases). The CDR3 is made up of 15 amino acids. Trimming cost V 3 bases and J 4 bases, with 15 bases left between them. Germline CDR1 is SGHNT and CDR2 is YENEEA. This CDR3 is CASSFRGGGRTEAFF. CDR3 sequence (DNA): TGTGCCAGCAGCTTCCGTGGGGGCGGGCGCACTGAAGCTTTCTTT.

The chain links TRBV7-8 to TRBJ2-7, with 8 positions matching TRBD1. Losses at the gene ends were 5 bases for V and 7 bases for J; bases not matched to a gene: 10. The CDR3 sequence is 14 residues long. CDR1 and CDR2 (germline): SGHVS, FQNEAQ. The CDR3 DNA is TGTGCCAGCAGCCGACGGACAGGGCTGAGGGAGCAGTACTTC. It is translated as CASSRRTGLREQYF.

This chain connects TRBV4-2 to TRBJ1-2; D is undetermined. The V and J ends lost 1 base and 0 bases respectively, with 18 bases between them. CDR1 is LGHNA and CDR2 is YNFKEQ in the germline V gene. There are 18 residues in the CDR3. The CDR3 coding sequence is TGTGCCAGCAGCCAAGTCGGGGTAGGTTTTTCAGCTAACTATGGCTACACCTTC. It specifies CASSQVGVGFSANYGYTF.

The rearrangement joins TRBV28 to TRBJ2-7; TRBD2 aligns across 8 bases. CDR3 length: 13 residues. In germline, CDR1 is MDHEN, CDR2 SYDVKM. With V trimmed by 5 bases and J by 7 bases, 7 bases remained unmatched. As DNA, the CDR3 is TGTGCCAGCAGTCCCGTAGCGGGACTTGAGCAGTACTTC. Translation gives CASSPVAGLEQYF.

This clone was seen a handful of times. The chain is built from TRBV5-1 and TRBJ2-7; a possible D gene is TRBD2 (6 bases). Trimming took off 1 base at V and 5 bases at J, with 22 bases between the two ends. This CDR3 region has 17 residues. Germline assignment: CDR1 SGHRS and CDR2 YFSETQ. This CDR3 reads CASSLPGGGKAGNEQYF. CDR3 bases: TGCGCCAGCAGCTTGCCTGGTGGGGGGAAGGCCGGTAACGAGCAGTACTTC.

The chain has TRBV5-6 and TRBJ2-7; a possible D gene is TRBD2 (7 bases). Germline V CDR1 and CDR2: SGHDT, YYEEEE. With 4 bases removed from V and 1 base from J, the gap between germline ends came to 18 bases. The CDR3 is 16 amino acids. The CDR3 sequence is CASSPSGGRASYEQYF. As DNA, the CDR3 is TGTGCCAGCAGCCCCTCCGGGGGGCGGGCGTCCTACGAGCAGTACTTC.

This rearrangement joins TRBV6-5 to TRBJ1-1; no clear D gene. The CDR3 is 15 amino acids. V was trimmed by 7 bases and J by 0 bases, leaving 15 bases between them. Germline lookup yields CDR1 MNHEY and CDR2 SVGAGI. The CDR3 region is CASTLRGRMNTEAFF. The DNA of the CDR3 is TGTGCCAGCACCTTACGCGGTCGAATGAACACTGAAGCTTTCTTT.

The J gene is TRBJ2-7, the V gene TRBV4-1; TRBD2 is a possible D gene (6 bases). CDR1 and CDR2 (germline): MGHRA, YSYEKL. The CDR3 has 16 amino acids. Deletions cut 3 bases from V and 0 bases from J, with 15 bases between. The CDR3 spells CASSQPPGLNSYEQYF. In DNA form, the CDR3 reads TGCGCCAGCAGCCAGCCGCCGGGACTGAACTCCTACGAGCAGTACTTC.

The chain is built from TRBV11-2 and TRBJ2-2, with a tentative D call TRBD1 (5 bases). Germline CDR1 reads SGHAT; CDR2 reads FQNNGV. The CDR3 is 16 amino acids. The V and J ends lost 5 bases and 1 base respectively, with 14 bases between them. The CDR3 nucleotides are TGTGCCAGCAGCCCGCTGCAGGGATTGAACACCGGGGAGCTGTTTTTT. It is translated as CASSPLQGLNTGELFF.

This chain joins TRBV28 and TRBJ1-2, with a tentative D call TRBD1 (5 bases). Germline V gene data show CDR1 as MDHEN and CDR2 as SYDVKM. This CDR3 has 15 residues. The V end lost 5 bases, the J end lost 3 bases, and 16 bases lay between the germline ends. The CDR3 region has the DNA TGTGCCAGCAGTCCCAGACAGATCACGGACTATGGCTACACCTTC. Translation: CASSPRQITDYGYTF.

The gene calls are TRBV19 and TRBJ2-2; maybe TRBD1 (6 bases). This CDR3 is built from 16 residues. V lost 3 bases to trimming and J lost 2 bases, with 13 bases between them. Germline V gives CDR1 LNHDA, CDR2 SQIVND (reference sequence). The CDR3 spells CASSMWGTTNTGELFF. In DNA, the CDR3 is TGTGCCAGTAGTATGTGGGGGACAACTAACACCGGGGAGCTGTTTTTT.

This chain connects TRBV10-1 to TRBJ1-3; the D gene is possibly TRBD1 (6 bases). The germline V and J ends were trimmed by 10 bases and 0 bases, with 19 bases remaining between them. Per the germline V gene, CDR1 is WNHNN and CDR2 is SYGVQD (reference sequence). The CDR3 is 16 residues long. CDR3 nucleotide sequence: TGCGCCACCCCAGGACAGTCAGCCGACTCTGGAAACACCATATATTTT. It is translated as CATPGQSADSGNTIYF.

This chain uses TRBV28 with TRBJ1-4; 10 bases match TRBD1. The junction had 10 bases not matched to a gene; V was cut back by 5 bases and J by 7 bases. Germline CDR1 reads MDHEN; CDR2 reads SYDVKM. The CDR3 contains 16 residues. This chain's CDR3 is CASSGPRGQGVEKLFF. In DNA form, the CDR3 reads TGTGCCAGCAGTGGGCCCCGAGGACAGGGGGTTGAAAAACTGTTTTTT.

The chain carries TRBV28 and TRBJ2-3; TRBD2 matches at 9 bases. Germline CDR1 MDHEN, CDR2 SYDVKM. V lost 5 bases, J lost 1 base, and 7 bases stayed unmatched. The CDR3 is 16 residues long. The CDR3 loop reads CASSAQTSGGTDTQYF. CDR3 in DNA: TGTGCCAGCAGTGCCCAGACTAGCGGAGGCACAGATACGCAGTATTTT.

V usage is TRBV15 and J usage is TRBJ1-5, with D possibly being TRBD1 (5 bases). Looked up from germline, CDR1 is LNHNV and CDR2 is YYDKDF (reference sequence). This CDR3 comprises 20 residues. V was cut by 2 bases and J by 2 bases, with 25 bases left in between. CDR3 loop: CATSRYRGAGMVVGNQPQHF. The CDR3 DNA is TGTGCCACCAGCAGATACCGTGGGGCAGGAATGGTAGTAGGCAATCAGCCCCAGCATTTT. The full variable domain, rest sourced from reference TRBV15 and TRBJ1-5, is DAMVIQNPRYQVTQFGKPVTLSCSQTLNHNVMYWYQQKSSQAPKLLFHYYDKDFNNEADTPDNFQSRRPNTSFCFLDIRSPGLGDTAMYLCATSRYRGAGMVVGNQPQHFGDGTRLSIL.

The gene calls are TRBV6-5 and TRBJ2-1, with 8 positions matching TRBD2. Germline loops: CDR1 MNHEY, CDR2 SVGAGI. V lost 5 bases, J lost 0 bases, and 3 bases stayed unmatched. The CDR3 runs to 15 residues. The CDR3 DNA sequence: TGTGCCAGCAGTCTCGGGGGGGCCTCCTACAATGAGCAGTTCTTC. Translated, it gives CASSLGGASYNEQFF.

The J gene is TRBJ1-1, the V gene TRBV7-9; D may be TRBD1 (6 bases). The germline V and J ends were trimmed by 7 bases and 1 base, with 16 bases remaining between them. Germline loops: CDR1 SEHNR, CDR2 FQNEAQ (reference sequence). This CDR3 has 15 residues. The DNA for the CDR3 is TGTGCCAGCACCCGCCAGGGGTTTGGGAACACTGAAGCTTTCTTT. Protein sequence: CASTRQGFGNTEAFF.

CDR3 in amino acids: CASSPPNGQGNTEAFF. DNA for the CDR3: TGTGCCAGCAGCCCCCCCAACGGTCAGGGGAACACTGAAGCTTTCTTT. The chain employs TRBV7-6 and TRBJ1-1; D may be TRBD1 (5 bases). The CDR3 has 16 amino acids. V was cut by 5 bases and J by 1 base, with 17 bases left in between. Germline CDR1 reads SGHVS; CDR2 reads FNYEAQ.

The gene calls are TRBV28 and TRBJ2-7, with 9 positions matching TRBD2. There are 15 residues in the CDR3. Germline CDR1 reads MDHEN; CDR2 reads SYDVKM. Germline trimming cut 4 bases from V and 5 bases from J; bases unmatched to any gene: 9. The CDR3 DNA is TGTGCCAGCAGTTGTGCTAGCGGGACGGCCCACGAGCAGTACTTC. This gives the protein CASSCASGTAHEQYF.

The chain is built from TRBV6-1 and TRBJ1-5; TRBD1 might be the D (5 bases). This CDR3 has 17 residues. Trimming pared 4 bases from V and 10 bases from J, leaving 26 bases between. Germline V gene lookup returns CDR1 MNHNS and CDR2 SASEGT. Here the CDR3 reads CASSVLVEARWQGPQHF. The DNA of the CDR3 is TGTGCCAGCAGTGTCTTGGTGGAAGCCAGGTGGCAGGGACCCCAGCATTTT.

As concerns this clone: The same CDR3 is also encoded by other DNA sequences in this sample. The CDR3 sequence is CSARGLDTQYF. The CDR3, as DNA: TGCAGTGCTAGGGGACTGGATACGCAGTATTTT. The genes are TRBV20-1 and TRBJ2-3, with D possibly TRBD2 on 6 matching bases. Trimming stripped 3 bases from V and 6 bases from J, with 7 bases between. This CDR3 comprises 11 residues. CDR1 is DFQATT, CDR2 SNEGSKA, per germline (reference sequence).

This CDR3 reads CASSFAEHTGELFF. Here the CDR3 DNA reads TGTGCCAGCAGTTTTGCGGAGCACACCGGGGAGCTGTTTTTT. The V and J genes are TRBV7-2 and TRBJ2-2; D not resolved. There are 14 residues in the CDR3. V was clipped by 6 bases and J by 3 bases, with 11 bases between them. Looked up from germline, CDR1 is SGHTA and CDR2 is FQGNSA. The full variable domain, with the rest looked up from reference TRBV7-2 and TRBJ2-2, is GAGVSQSPSNKVTEKGKDVELRCDPISGHTALYWYRQSLGQGLEFLIYFQGNSAPDKSGLPSDRFSAERTGGSVSTLTIQRTQQEDSAVYLCASSFAEHTGELFFGEGSRLTVL.

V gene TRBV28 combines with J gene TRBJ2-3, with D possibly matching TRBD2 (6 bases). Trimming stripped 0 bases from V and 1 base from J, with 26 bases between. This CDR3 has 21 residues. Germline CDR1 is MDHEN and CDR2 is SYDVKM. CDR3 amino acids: CASSLCFRETQSPLGTDTQYF. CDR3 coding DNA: TGTGCCAGCAGTTTATGCTTCCGGGAGACACAATCCCCTCTTGGCACAGATACGCAGTATTTT.

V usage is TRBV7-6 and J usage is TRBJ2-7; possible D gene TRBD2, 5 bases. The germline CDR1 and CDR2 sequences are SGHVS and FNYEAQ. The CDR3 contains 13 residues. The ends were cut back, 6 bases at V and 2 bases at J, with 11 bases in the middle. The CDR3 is CASSKSGTYEQYF. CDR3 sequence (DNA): TGTGCCAGCAGTAAAAGCGGTACCTACGAGCAGTACTTC.

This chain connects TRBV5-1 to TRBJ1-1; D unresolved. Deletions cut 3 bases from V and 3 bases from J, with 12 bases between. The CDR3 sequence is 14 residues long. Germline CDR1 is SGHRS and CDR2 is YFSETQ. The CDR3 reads CASSSPGRYTEAFF. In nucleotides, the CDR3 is TGCGCCAGCAGCTCACCGGGAAGGTACACTGAAGCTTTCTTT.

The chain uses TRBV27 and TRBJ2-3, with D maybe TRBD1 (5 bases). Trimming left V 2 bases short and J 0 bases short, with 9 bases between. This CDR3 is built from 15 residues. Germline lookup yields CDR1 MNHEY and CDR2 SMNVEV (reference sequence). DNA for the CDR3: TGTGCCAGCAGTTTACGACAGTATAGCACAGATACGCAGTATTTT. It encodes CASSLRQYSTDTQYF.

The CDR3 loop reads CSAKDSTFYF. The CDR3 nucleotides read TGCAGTGCCAAGGACAGCACCTTTTACTTC. The rearrangement joins TRBV20-1 to TRBJ2-5; D perhaps matches TRBD1 (6 bases). Per germline, CDR1 DFQATT and CDR2 SNEGSKA (reference sequence). The ends were cut back, 6 bases at V and 14 bases at J, with 16 bases in the middle. The CDR3 spans 10 residues.

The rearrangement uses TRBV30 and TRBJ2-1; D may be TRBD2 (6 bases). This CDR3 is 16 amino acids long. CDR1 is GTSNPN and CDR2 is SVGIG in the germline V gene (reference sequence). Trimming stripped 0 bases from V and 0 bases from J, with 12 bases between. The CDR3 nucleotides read TGTGCCTGGAGTGTACCTAGCGCCAGCTCCTACAATGAGCAGTTCTTC. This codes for CAWSVPSASSYNEQFF.